This TCR beta chain stems from a study of neurological immune-mediated disorders. Broader study findings: Among expanded clones, no CDR3 amino acid sequences were shared across subjects, a pattern suggesting private repertoires in all groups.

The cDNA was generated by 5'RACE with 10-nucleotide random UMIs. Every sequencing run returned over 160 million TCR-beta sequences, which were derived from 15-18 subjects. TCRdb re-called the 5' RACE reads with MiXCR, one entry per CDR3 protein. The sample yields 40,000 to 55,000 distinct CDR3 sequences, approximately 10% seen once. The unsorted libraries were generated from a total of 2 million PBMCs, which had been stored in RNAlater at -80 C. V trimming: 1 base; J trimming: 6 bases; junction bases outside the gene matches: 8. Germline CDR1 reads MGHRA; CDR2 reads YSYEKL. The CDR3 is 17 amino acids. There are many counts of this clonotype. Its target is not known.

The V gene is TRBV4-1, the J gene TRBJ2-3; 12 positions match TRBD2. Sequences were obtained from PBMCs. This clonotype was obtained from a woman aged 40 to 50 with HTLV-1-associated myelopathy (HAM/TSP). This CDR3 reads CASSQANLAGGPDTQYF. CDR3 bases: TGCGCCAGCAGCCAAGCTAACCTAGCGGGGGGGCCCGATACGCAGTATTTT.